The 3 T cell receptor beta chains reported below all come from one sample, sequenced in a study of beta chain features in type 1 diabetes (dated by TCRdb to 2017 to 2018). The library was made by the immunoSEQ multiplex PCR assay. The High Capacity cDNA Reverse Transcription Kit was used to reverse transcribe all of the isolated RNA, meaning that expressed TCRB transcripts were what got sequenced. Not all clones reach the TCRdb copy of this immuneACCESS table, which keeps in-frame sequences only. Checked studies attribute under half of the gap to unresolved V genes and leave the rest unexplained. This sample holds roughly 380,000 clones; around a fifth were observed only once. Around 0.045% of the sample belongs to the ten largest clones. Sequenced material: naive CD4+ T cells from blood. Read against the paper, the sample's cell subset or site label means: true naive CD4+ T cells. Source of these receptors: a young woman in good health.

CDR3 DNA: TGTGCCAGCCTAACCTCTGGGGCCAACGTCCTGACTTTC. Translation gives CASLTSGANVLTF. The chain combines TRBV6-5 with TRBJ2-6; D not certain. Germline V gives CDR1 MNHEY, CDR2 SVGAGI. Trimming removed 8 bases from V and 0 bases from J, with 5 bases in between. There are 13 residues in the CDR3.

This chain connects TRBV7-9 to TRBJ1-3; 7 bases line up with TRBD1. The CDR3 is made up of 12 amino acids. Unmatched junction bases numbered 8, after V lost 5 bases and J lost 13 bases. CDR1 SEHNR and CDR2 FQNEAQ come from the germline V gene (reference sequence). CDR3 amino acids: CASSPTGTRIYF. CDR3 nucleotides: TGTGCCAGCAGCCCGACAGGGACCAGGATATATTTT.

The chain employs TRBV9 and TRBJ2-7; 10 bases line up with TRBD2. Germline V gene lookup returns CDR1 SGDLS and CDR2 YYNGEE. This CDR3 comprises 15 residues. V shed 0 bases and J 7 bases; nucleotides not matched to a gene: 7. The CDR3 protein is CASSVEASGGVEQYF. CDR3 coding DNA: TGTGCCAGCAGCGTAGAAGCCAGCGGGGGGGTAGAGCAGTACTTC.